This T cell receptor beta chain stems from a study of blood T cell repertoires in COVID-19. Study overall: Spain, Italy and the United States supplied samples that represented acute and convalescent COVID-19.

Measured with immunoSEQ multiplex PCR; TCRdb has only the in-frame clones, and not every one. The table has approximately 330,000 clones, 90% seen once. J was trimmed by 1 base and V by 2 bases; bases with no gene match: 2. Germline loops: CDR1 MDHEN, CDR2 SYDVKM. The CDR3 contains 15 residues. J is TRBJ1-1 and V is TRBV28; 9 bases line up with TRBD1. The origin of this receptor is a woman aged 40 to 50 with COVID-19, enrolled during active disease. Sequencing was carried out using peripheral blood. The CDR3 reads CASSLVQGANTEAFF. The CDR3 region has the DNA TGTGCCAGCAGTTTAGTACAGGGGGCGAACACTGAAGCTTTCTTT. Together with reference TRBV28 and TRBJ1-1, the CDR3 gives the full variable domain: DVKVTQSSRYLVKRTGEKVFLECVQDMDHENMFWYRQDPGLGLRLIYFSYDVKMKEKGDIPEGYSVSREKKERFSLILESASTNQTSMYLCASSLVQGANTEAFFGQGTRLTVV.